This entry is about one TCR beta chain. Its antigen remains unidentified. The sample belongs to a study of graft-versus-host responses after intestinal transplantation. Germline V gives CDR1 SQVTM, CDR2 ANQGSEA. V shed 2 bases, J shed 4 bases, and the junction held 5 bases outside the gene matches. CDR3 length equals 15 residues. Sequencing used immunoSEQ multiplex PCR; TCRdb keeps in-frame clones, though not all of them. This table holds approximately 100,000 clones, 93% found once. Here the sequenced sample was unstimulated CD8+ T cells sorted from spleen or lymph node cells, taken before intestinal transplant. The chain links TRBV29-1 to TRBJ2-2; TRBD1 aligns across 9 bases. The receptor's source is a human donor who received an intestinal transplant. Written as DNA, the CDR3 is TGCAGCGTTGAATTGAAGGGACAGGGCACCGGGGAGCTGTTTTTT. This sequence encodes CSVELKGQGTGELFF.